A single sample is the source of the 5 T cell receptor beta chains below, sequenced in a study of blood T cell repertoires in COVID-19. Sequencing was performed with immunoSEQ multiplex PCR; in TCRdb, only in-frame clones are kept and a portion is missing. Here the sample spans 150,000 to 200,000 clones, around 79% being singletons. Sequenced input: peripheral blood. These TCRs come from a middle-aged woman with COVID-19, enrolled during active disease.

This clone was seen once. V is TRBV27 and J is TRBJ1-5; D is possibly TRBD1 (5 bases). The CDR3 length is 17 residues. CDR1 is MNHEY, CDR2 SMNVEV, per germline (reference sequence). V was trimmed by 0 bases and J by 5 bases, leaving 17 bases between them. DNA of the CDR3: TGTGCCAGCAGTTTATCGAAGCTTGGGGGGGGACATCAGCCCCAGCATTTT. The encoded protein is CASSLSKLGGGHQPQHF.

This chain links TRBV18 with TRBJ2-2, with D possibly matching TRBD2 (5 bases). The V gene's germline CDR1 is KGHSH and CDR2 LQKENI. The CDR3 sequence is 13 residues long. V was pared by 2 bases and J by 7 bases, with 8 bases between. For the CDR3, the DNA is TGTGCCAGCTCACCAGAGGAGGTCGGGGAGCTGTTTTTT. Translating it yields CASSPEEVGELFF.

V is TRBV10-3 and J is TRBJ2-5; perhaps TRBD1 as D (5 bases). The CDR3 consists of 14 residues. Trimming shortened V by 2 bases and J by 5 bases, and 12 bases separated the two germline ends. In germline, CDR1 is ENHRY, CDR2 SYGVKD. CDR3 bases: TGTGCCATCAGTGAGCAGGGTGGACGCGAGACCCAGTACTTC. Amino acids: CAISEQGGRETQYF.

This clone has just one count. The J gene is TRBJ1-2, the V gene TRBV6-2 or TRBV6-3, with D hard to call. Trimming left V 3 bases short and J 4 bases short, with 15 bases between. This CDR3 has 15 residues. Germline loops: CDR1 MNHEY, CDR2 SVGEGT. The CDR3 bases are TGTGCCAGCAGTTATGGCCTCGGCAGGTCCTATGGCTACACCTTC. Translation: CASSYGLGRSYGYTF.

The genes are TRBV6-6 and TRBJ1-2; 10 bases are a match to TRBD1. This CDR3 region has 17 residues. Germline trimming cut 5 bases from V and 0 bases from J; bases unmatched to any gene: 9. Germline CDR1 is MNHNY and CDR2 is SVGAGI (reference sequence). CDR3 sequence reads: CASSRRDRGSSNYGYTF. DNA for the CDR3: TGTGCCAGCAGTCGCCGGGACAGGGGTAGTTCTAACTATGGCTACACCTTC.